This TCR beta chain was obtained from a study of neurological immune-mediated disorders. TCRdb fed the 5' RACE reads into MiXCR, producing one record per CDR3 protein. The sample contains fewer than 55,000 distinct CDR3 sequences, more than 9.5% of which appear only once. This CDR3 has 18 amino acids. The V gene lost 0 bases and the J gene lost 4 bases, with 21 bases spanning the gap. The germline CDR1 and CDR2 sequences are MGHRA and YSYEKL. This clonotype appeared many times. The time point: longitudinal time-point 3. The sequencing sample was made of PBMCs. This TCR derives from a male donor with HTLV-1-associated myelopathy (HAM/TSP). The chain uses TRBV4-1 and TRBJ1-1; D gene uncertain. The CDR3: CASSQDMSGSAGVTEAFF. The CDR3 nucleotides read TGCGCCAGCAGCCAAGATATGAGTGGGTCGGCAGGCGTCACTGAAGCTTTCTTT.